This entry lists 5 T cell receptor beta chains sequenced from one sample in a study of response to subunit inactivated influenza vaccine. TCRdb re-derived calls from the RT-PCR reads in MiXCR, one entry per CDR3 protein. The sample consists of around 300,000 distinct CDR3 sequences, roughly 22% of them appearing once. Source: PBMCs from blood, taken 21 months after vaccination. All receptors come from a man aged 45 to 70 who received an inactivated influenza vaccine.

Only a few counts were recorded for this clonotype. The CDR3 nucleotides read TGTGCCAGCAGCTTAGCGTTCACATATAGCAATCAGCCCCAGCATTTT. Translated, it gives CASSLAFTYSNQPQHF. This chain uses TRBV7-2 with TRBJ1-5; D gene unclear. The CDR3 contains 16 residues. V was clipped by 0 bases and J by 0 bases, with 9 bases between them. The germline V gene has CDR1 SGHTA and CDR2 FQGNSA. Full variable domain (outside the CDR3, taken from reference TRBV7-2 and TRBJ1-5): GAGVSQSPSNKVTEKGKDVELRCDPISGHTALYWYRQSLGQGLEFLIYFQGNSAPDKSGLPSDRFSAERTGGSVSTLTIQRTQQEDSAVYLCASSLAFTYSNQPQHFGDGTRLSIL.

This clonotype was counted ten times or more. This chain connects TRBV12-3 or TRBV12-4 to TRBJ1-5, with D possibly matching TRBD1 (6 bases). The V and J ends lost 4 bases and 1 base respectively, with 11 bases between them. This CDR3 contains 15 residues. This CDR3 is CASSSWGLSNQPQHF. In DNA, the CDR3 is TGTGCCAGCAGTTCGTGGGGGCTCAGCAATCAGCCCCAGCATTTT.

The chain uses TRBV10-3 and TRBJ2-1; D gene uncertain. Trimming stripped 4 bases from V and 6 bases from J, with 10 bases between. The CDR3 runs 13 residues. CDR1 and CDR2 from the germline V gene are ENHRY and SYGVKD. The CDR3 protein is CAISGGLTNEQFF. For the CDR3, the DNA is TGTGCCATCAGTGGCGGTCTTACCAATGAGCAGTTCTTC.

A few counts support this clonotype. CDR3 in amino acids: CSASQPGQNSYEQYF. The CDR3 bases are TGCAGTGCTAGTCAACCGGGACAGAACTCCTACGAGCAGTACTTC. The chain links TRBV20-1 to TRBJ2-7, with 7 bases identical to TRBD1. V trimming: 3 bases; J trimming: 0 bases; junction bases outside the gene matches: 8. Germline V gives CDR1 DFQATT, CDR2 SNEGSKA (reference sequence). The CDR3 has 15 amino acids.

This clonotype was seen more than once but under ten times. The chain has TRBV4-3 and TRBJ2-1; possible D gene TRBD2, 5 bases. V was shortened by 4 bases and J by 6 bases, with 10 bases between the two germline ends. CDR1 and CDR2 from the germline V gene are LGHNA and YSLEER. This CDR3 is 13 amino acids long. The CDR3 protein is CASSPGKVNEQFF. The CDR3 DNA is TGCGCCAGCAGCCCCGGGAAAGTCAATGAGCAGTTCTTC.